This entry lists 27 T cell receptor beta chains sequenced from one sample in a study of human versus mouse CDR3 diversity and MHC coevolution. Profiled with immunoSEQ multiplex PCR; TCRdb holds only in-frame clones, not every one. The sample lists around 77,000 clones, under 95% occurring once. The sample was naive CD4+ T cells from blood. Subset here: CD45RO-negative CD62L-positive naive CD4 T cells. These receptors came from a person aged 30 to 70 in good health.

This chain connects TRBV19 to TRBJ2-7; 9 bases line up with TRBD1. Germline trimming cut 3 bases from V and 3 bases from J; bases unmatched to any gene: 6. Germline CDR1 and CDR2: LNHDA and SQIVND (reference sequence). The CDR3 totals 15 residues. Here the CDR3 DNA reads TGTGCCAGTAGTATCAGGACAGGGGTCAGCTACGAGCAGTACTTC. This translates into CASSIRTGVSYEQYF. The full variable domain, rest sourced from reference TRBV19 and TRBJ2-7, is DGGITQSPKYLFRKEGQNVTLSCEQNLNHDAMYWYRQDPGQGLRLIYYSQIVNDFQKGDIAEGYSVSREKKESFPLTVTSAQKNPTAFYLCASSIRTGVSYEQYFGPGTRLTVT.

V gene TRBV5-1 combines with J gene TRBJ2-5; 13 bases match TRBD2. Per the germline V gene, CDR1 is SGHRS and CDR2 is YFSETQ. V dropped 4 bases and J dropped 3; count of bases not matched to a gene: 3. CDR3 length: 15 residues. This CDR3 reads CASSRGTSGEETQYF. The CDR3 bases are TGCGCCAGCAGCCGTGGGACTAGCGGGGAAGAGACCCAGTACTTC.

The rearrangement uses TRBV30 and TRBJ1-1; no definite D call. The V gene lost 0 bases and the J gene lost 3 bases, with 5 bases spanning the gap. In germline, CDR1 is GTSNPN, CDR2 SVGIG (reference sequence). This CDR3 region has 12 residues. In nucleotides, the CDR3 is TGTGCCTGGAGTGTCTTGTACACTGAAGCTTTCTTT. Residues: CAWSVLYTEAFF.

The chain is built from TRBV7-6 and TRBJ2-7; D ambiguous. The CDR3 is made up of 13 amino acids. V lost 1 base, J lost 3 bases, and 7 bases lay in between. Germline-derived CDR1 and CDR2 are SGHVS and FNYEAQ. CDR3 protein: CASSLGLDYEQYF. In nucleotides, the CDR3 is TGTGCCAGCAGCTTAGGGCTAGACTACGAGCAGTACTTC.

The chain links TRBV7-2 to TRBJ2-3; 12 bases agree with TRBD2. The CDR3 loop spans 16 amino acids. After removal of 5 bases from V and 1 base from J, the junction contained 4 bases not matched to a gene. The germline gives CDR1 SGHTA, CDR2 FQGNSA. CDR3 coding DNA: TGTGCCAGCAGCCGAAGGACTAGCGGGGGCACAGATACGCAGTATTTT. This translates into CASSRRTSGGTDTQYF.

This chain joins TRBV6-6 and TRBJ1-5, with TRBD1 matching 11 bases. CDR1 MNHNY and CDR2 SVGAGI come from the germline V gene (reference sequence). Germline trimming cut 6 bases from V and 6 bases from J; bases unmatched to any gene: 7. The length of the CDR3 is 15 residues. The DNA for the CDR3 is TGTGCCAGCAGGGGCCGGACAGGGGGCGGTCAGCCCCAGCATTTT. This sequence encodes CASRGRTGGGQPQHF.

This chain connects TRBV7-9 to TRBJ1-1; the D is unclear. The CDR3 totals 14 residues. In germline, CDR1 is SEHNR, CDR2 FQNEAQ (reference sequence). With 1 base removed from V and 1 base from J, the gap between germline ends came to 7 bases. The CDR3 spells CASSLGQANTEAFF. The CDR3 region has the DNA TGTGCCAGCAGCTTAGGACAAGCGAACACTGAAGCTTTCTTT.

Concerning this clone: Other DNA variants within this sample encode the same CDR3. This chain joins TRBV29-1 and TRBJ2-7; TRBD2 matches at 13 bases. V gave up 5 bases and J gave up 6 bases; unmatched junction bases: 4. The germline V gene has CDR1 SQVTM and CDR2 ANQGSEA. The CDR3 is 13 amino acids. This CDR3 is CSVKGLAGAEQYF. CDR3 coding DNA: TGCAGCGTTAAAGGACTAGCGGGAGCCGAGCAGTACTTC.

The chain recombines TRBV6-6 with TRBJ2-3; 7 bases line up with TRBD2. V gave up 2 bases and J gave up 6 bases; unmatched junction bases: 5. The CDR3 length is 14 residues. Germline V gene data show CDR1 as MNHNY and CDR2 as SVGAGI (reference sequence). CDR3 coding DNA: TGTGCCAGCAGTTACGGCACTAGCGAGGATACGCAGTATTTT. Protein: CASSYGTSEDTQYF.

The rearrangement uses TRBV18 and TRBJ1-1; D unclear. V shed 3 bases and J shed 4 bases, with 21 bases lying between them. CDR1 is KGHSH and CDR2 is LQKENI in the germline V gene. The CDR3 has 17 residues. The CDR3 loop is CASSPLAGDWFGTEAFF. CDR3 DNA: TGTGCCAGCTCACCCCTTGCCGGGGATTGGTTTGGCACTGAAGCTTTCTTT. Drawing the rest from reference TRBV18 and TRBJ1-1, the complete variable domain is NAGVMQNPRHLVRRRGQEARLRCSPMKGHSHVYWYRQLPEEGLKFMVYLQKENIIDESGMPKERFSAEFPKEGPSILRIQQVVRGDSAAYFCASSPLAGDWFGTEAFFGQGTRLTVV.

This clone turned up a few times. This chain connects TRBV10-2 to TRBJ2-3; tentatively, D is TRBD1 (5 bases). Germline CDR1 WSHSY, CDR2 SAAADI. Trimming cost V 0 bases and J 3 bases, with 7 bases left between them. This CDR3 spans 14 amino acids. The CDR3 nucleotides read TGCGCCAGCAGTGAGTCCCAGGGTACAGATACGCAGTATTTT. Its protein product is CASSESQGTDTQYF.

V and J are TRBV29-1 and TRBJ2-1; 7 bases align to TRBD2. CDR3 length equals 12 residues. V lost 4 bases to trimming and J lost 7 bases; unmatched junction nucleotides: 4. Germline V gene sequence: CDR1 SQVTM, CDR2 ANQGSEA. The CDR3 reads CSVGPGGNEQFF. The CDR3 nucleotides are TGCAGCGTTGGGCCGGGGGGTAATGAGCAGTTCTTC.

This rearrangement joins TRBV25-1 to TRBJ2-3, with TRBD2 matching 9 bases. V shed 4 bases and J 7 bases; nucleotides not matched to a gene: 6. The CDR3 has 14 residues. Per germline, CDR1 MGHDK and CDR2 SYGVNS. CDR3 DNA sequence: TGTGCCAGCAGTGCTAGCGGGATTTTGAATACGCAGTATTTT. This encodes CASSASGILNTQYF.

The chain carries TRBV11-2 and TRBJ2-4; the D gene is possibly TRBD2 (5 bases). Germline CDR1 and CDR2: SGHAT and FQNNGV. V lost 1 base to trimming and J lost 7 bases, with 5 bases between them. This CDR3 comprises 12 residues. The DNA of the CDR3 is TGTGCCAGCAGCTTAGGAGGGAACATTCAGTACTTC. It codes for CASSLGGNIQYF.

J is TRBJ2-1 and V is TRBV20-1; D ambiguous. The CDR3 extends over 10 amino acids. Trimming shortened V by 5 bases and J by 10 bases, and 9 bases separated the two germline ends. Per the germline V gene, CDR1 is DFQATT and CDR2 is SNEGSKA (reference sequence). The CDR3 protein is CSAQAREQFF. In DNA, the CDR3 is TGCAGTGCTCAAGCGCGGGAGCAGTTCTTC.

The gene calls are TRBV7-2 and TRBJ2-2, with TRBD2 identical over 10 bases. V was clipped by 1 base and J by 5 bases; unmatched bases: 13. CDR3 size: 19 residues. Germline CDR1 and CDR2: SGHTA and FQGNSA. The CDR3 protein is CASSLGGRASGRWTGELFF. CDR3 bases: TGTGCCAGCAGCTTAGGGGGGAGGGCTAGCGGGAGATGGACCGGGGAGCTGTTTTTT.

The chain employs TRBV5-1 and TRBJ2-1; 8 nucleotides match TRBD2. The V and J ends lost 7 bases and 6 bases, in that order; junction bases with no gene match: 12. Germline CDR1 SGHRS, CDR2 YFSETQ. This CDR3 spans 15 amino acids. CDR3 DNA sequence: TGCGCCAGCCAGATCGCGGGGGGCTCGGGCAATGAGCAGTTCTTC. Translation gives CASQIAGGSGNEQFF.

This sequence joins TRBV30 and TRBJ1-2; TRBD1 aligns across 7 bases. The CDR3 is 11 amino acids. The trim removed 4 bases at V and 7 bases at J, leaving 3 bases unmatched. In germline, CDR1 is GTSNPN, CDR2 SVGIG (reference sequence). DNA for the CDR3: TGTGCCTGGAATCCAGGGGGTGGCTACACCTTC. It is translated as CAWNPGGGYTF.

This chain joins TRBV7-9 and TRBJ2-3, with D hard to call. Germline V lookup: CDR1 SEHNR, CDR2 FQNEAQ (reference sequence). This CDR3 is 14 amino acids long. Trimming shortened V by 1 base and J by 4 bases, and 9 bases separated the two germline ends. In nucleotides, the CDR3 is TGTGCCAGCAGCTTAGGGGTGAGCGCAGATACGCAGTATTTT. Protein: CASSLGVSADTQYF.

The chain is built from TRBV2 and TRBJ2-1, with D possibly being TRBD2 (5 bases). The germline V and J ends were trimmed by 3 bases and 0 bases, with 12 bases remaining between them. The CDR3 loop spans 16 amino acids. CDR1 and CDR2 from the germline V gene are SNHLY and FYNNEI. The CDR3 nucleotides are TGTGCCAGCAGTGACGTAGCGTACAGCTCCTACAATGAGCAGTTCTTC. Its protein is CASSDVAYSSYNEQFF.

This sequence joins TRBV18 and TRBJ1-2; TRBD1 is a possible D gene (5 bases). V lost 0 bases to trimming and J lost 1 base, with 6 bases between them. The germline gives CDR1 KGHSH, CDR2 LQKENI. The CDR3 length is 14 residues. As DNA, the CDR3 is TGTGCCAGCTCACCACCGGACATTAACTATGGCTACACCTTC. Its protein product is CASSPPDINYGYTF. Using reference TRBV18 and TRBJ1-2 for the parts outside the CDR3, the full variable domain is NAGVMQNPRHLVRRRGQEARLRCSPMKGHSHVYWYRQLPEEGLKFMVYLQKENIIDESGMPKERFSAEFPKEGPSILRIQQVVRGDSAAYFCASSPPDINYGYTFGSGTRLTVV.

The chain uses TRBV27 and TRBJ2-7, with 9 bases identical to TRBD1. The CDR3 contains 15 residues. Per the germline V gene, CDR1 is MNHEY and CDR2 is SMNVEV (reference sequence). Trimming cost V 2 bases and J 3 bases; bases outside gene matches: 5. The CDR3 coding sequence is TGTGCCAGCAGTTTAAAGACAGGGGGGTTCTACGAGCAGTACTTC. It is translated as CASSLKTGGFYEQYF.

The chain combines TRBV5-1 with TRBJ2-1; 11 bases agree with TRBD2. Looked up from germline, CDR1 is SGHRS and CDR2 is YFSETQ. Trimming took 3 bases from V and 2 from J; bases not matched to a gene: 1. CDR3 size: 15 residues. The CDR3 nucleotides read TGCGCCAGCAGCTCGACTAGCGGGGCCTACAATGAGCAGTTCTTC. Its translation is CASSSTSGAYNEQFF.

The chain couples TRBV29-1 to TRBJ1-1; 8 nucleotides match TRBD1. Germline CDR1 SQVTM, CDR2 ANQGSEA. The J segment lost 1 base and the V segment lost 2 bases, leaving 0 bases of the junction unmatched. This CDR3 spans 13 amino acids. The CDR3 DNA sequence: TGCAGCGTTGAACAGGGGGCGAACACTGAAGCTTTCTTT. Protein: CSVEQGANTEAFF.

This clone was recorded once. This sequence joins TRBV30 and TRBJ2-5; perhaps TRBD1 as D (5 bases). This CDR3 has 11 residues. Per the germline V gene, CDR1 is GTSNPN and CDR2 is SVGIG (reference sequence). V gave up 8 bases and J gave up 3 bases, with 10 bases separating them. This chain's CDR3 is CAQGREETQYF. CDR3 in DNA: TGTGCCCAGGGTCGTGAAGAGACCCAGTACTTC.

This clone was recorded once. The chain carries TRBV2 and TRBJ2-3, with D uncertain. The germline V and J ends were trimmed by 6 bases and 4 bases, with 2 bases remaining between them. Per germline, CDR1 SNHLY and CDR2 FYNNEI. The CDR3 has 10 residues. CDR3 amino acids: CASSADTQYF. DNA for the CDR3: TGTGCCAGCAGCGCAGATACGCAGTATTTT.

DNA of the CDR3: TGTGCCAGCGGGCGAGGGTCAGGGGGCTATGGCTACACCTTC. Translated: CASGRGSGGYGYTF. The chain employs TRBV5-6 and TRBJ1-2, with 7 bases that match TRBD1. V was clipped by 7 bases and J by 4 bases; unmatched bases: 10. The CDR3 is 14 amino acids. Germline V gene sequence: CDR1 SGHDT, CDR2 YYEEEE.